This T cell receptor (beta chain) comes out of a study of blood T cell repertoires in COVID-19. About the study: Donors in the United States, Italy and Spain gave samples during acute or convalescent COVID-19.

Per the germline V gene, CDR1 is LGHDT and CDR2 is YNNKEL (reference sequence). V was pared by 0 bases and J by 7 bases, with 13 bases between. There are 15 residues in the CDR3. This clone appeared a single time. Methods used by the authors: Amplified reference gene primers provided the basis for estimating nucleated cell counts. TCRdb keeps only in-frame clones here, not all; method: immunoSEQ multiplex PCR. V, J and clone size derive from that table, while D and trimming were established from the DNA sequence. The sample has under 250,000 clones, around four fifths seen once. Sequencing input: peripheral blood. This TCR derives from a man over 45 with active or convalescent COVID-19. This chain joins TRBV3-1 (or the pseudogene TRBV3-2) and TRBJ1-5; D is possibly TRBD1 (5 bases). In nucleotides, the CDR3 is TGTGCCAGCAGCCAAGACAGGGCTTATGGGCAGCCCCAGCATTTT. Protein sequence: CASSQDRAYGQPQHF.